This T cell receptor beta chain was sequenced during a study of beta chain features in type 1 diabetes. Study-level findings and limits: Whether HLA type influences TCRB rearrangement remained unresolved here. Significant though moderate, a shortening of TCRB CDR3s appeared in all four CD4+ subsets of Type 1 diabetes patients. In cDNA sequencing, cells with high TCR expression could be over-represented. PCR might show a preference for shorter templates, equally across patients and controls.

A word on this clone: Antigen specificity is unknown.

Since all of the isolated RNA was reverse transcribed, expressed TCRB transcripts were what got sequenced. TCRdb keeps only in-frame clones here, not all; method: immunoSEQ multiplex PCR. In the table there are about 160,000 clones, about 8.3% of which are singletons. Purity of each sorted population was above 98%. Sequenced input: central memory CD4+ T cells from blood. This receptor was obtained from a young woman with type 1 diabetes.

The CDR3 sequence: CASSTGGLTEAFF. CDR3 DNA: TGTGCCAGCAGCACGGGGGGCTTAACTGAAGCTTTCTTT. J is TRBJ1-1 and V is TRBV7-2; perhaps TRBD1 as D (6 bases). The CDR3 covers 13 residues. V was trimmed by 5 bases and J by 5 bases, leaving 12 bases between them. From germline, CDR1 is SGHTA and CDR2 FQGNSA.